A single sample gave rise to the 17 T cell receptor beta chains below, sequenced in a study of T cells after yellow fever vaccination. TCRdb processed the 5' RACE reads anew with MiXCR; each CDR3 protein has one entry. The sample has around 310,000 distinct CDR3 sequences; around 3.9% are singletons. The specimen was PBMCs, collected 5 days after the yellow fever booster vaccination. These TCRs come from a man aged 18 to 29 who received the YFV17D yellow fever vaccine.

This clonotype was picked up many times. This chain links TRBV11-2 with TRBJ2-3; 9 bases are a match to TRBD2. Germline V lookup: CDR1 SGHAT, CDR2 FQNNGV. There are 15 residues in the CDR3. Trimming at V came to 0 bases and at J to 5 bases, leaving 3 bases not matched to a gene. CDR3 protein: CASSLERGGLDTQYF. The CDR3 DNA is TGTGCCAGCAGCTTAGAGCGGGGGGGCCTAGATACGCAGTATTTT.

This clonotype has just a few counts. The chain couples TRBV5-4 to TRBJ1-6, with D uncertain. CDR3 size: 12 residues. The V end was cut by 1 base, the J end by 7 bases, with 3 bases between. The germline V gene has CDR1 SGHNT and CDR2 YYREEE (reference sequence). The CDR3 coding sequence is TGTGCCAGCAGCTTGCCGAATTCACCCCTCCACTTT. Translating it yields CASSLPNSPLHF.

This clonotype was found a few times. V usage is TRBV7-9 and J usage is TRBJ1-2; 9 positions match TRBD1. The junction had 9 bases not matched to a gene; V was cut back by 4 bases and J by 6 bases. Germline V gene lookup returns CDR1 SEHNR and CDR2 FQNEAQ (reference sequence). This CDR3 contains 15 residues. The CDR3: CASSSLTGGADGYTF. The CDR3 region has the DNA TGTGCCAGCAGCTCCCTTACAGGGGGCGCCGATGGCTACACCTTC. Full variable domain (missing parts from reference TRBV7-9 and TRBJ1-2): DTGVSQNPRHKITKRGQNVTFRCDPISEHNRLYWYRQTLGQGPEFLTYFQNEAQLEKSRLLSDRFSAERPKGSFSTLEIQRTEQGDSAMYLCASSSLTGGADGYTFGSGTRLTVV.

The chain has TRBV7-9 and TRBJ2-1, with TRBD2 identical over 11 bases. The J segment lost 2 bases and the V segment lost 5 bases, leaving 11 bases of the junction unmatched. The CDR3 has 18 residues. CDR1 and CDR2 (germline): SEHNR, FQNEAQ (reference sequence). CDR3 DNA: TGTGCCAGCAGCCCAGTTGATAGCGGGGGGGCCCCCTACAATGAGCAGTTCTTC. It yields the protein CASSPVDSGGAPYNEQFF.

The J gene is TRBJ1-2, the V gene TRBV6-6, with 9 positions matching TRBD1. This CDR3 is built from 16 residues. In germline, CDR1 is MNHNY, CDR2 SVGAGI (reference sequence). The J segment lost 1 base and the V segment lost 6 bases, leaving 9 bases of the junction unmatched. The DNA for the CDR3 is TGTGCCAGCAGACCGCCGGGACAGGGCCTTAACTATGGCTACACCTTC. Amino acids: CASRPPGQGLNYGYTF.

This clonotype appeared many times. This chain connects TRBV28 to TRBJ1-1; D is unresolved. The germline V gene encodes CDR1 MDHEN and CDR2 SYDVKM. The CDR3 length is 14 residues. The V end was cut by 4 bases, the J end by 5 bases, with 14 bases between. Here the CDR3 DNA reads TGTGCCAGCAGTTATCCGACAAGGAGGACTGAAGCTTTCTTT. As protein: CASSYPTRRTEAFF. Full variable domain (remainder filled in from reference TRBV28 and TRBJ1-1): DVKVTQSSRYLVKRTGEKVFLECVQDMDHENMFWYRQDPGLGLRLIYFSYDVKMKEKGDIPEGYSVSREKKERFSLILESASTNQTSMYLCASSYPTRRTEAFFGQGTRLTVV.

This sequence joins TRBV5-4 and TRBJ2-2; D unclear. Germline CDR1 and CDR2: SGHNT and YYREEE (reference sequence). This CDR3 contains 13 residues. Trimming pared 4 bases from V and 5 bases from J, leaving 9 bases between. The CDR3 protein is CASSRSKTGELFF. CDR3 nucleotides: TGTGCCAGCAGCCGTTCTAAAACCGGGGAGCTGTTTTTT.

The chain has TRBV4-1 and TRBJ1-2, with unresolved D. Germline V CDR1 and CDR2: MGHRA, YSYEKL. V dropped 0 bases and J dropped 1 base, with 9 bases sitting between them. The CDR3 consists of 15 residues. The CDR3 sequence is CASSQDSRGNYGYTF. The DNA for the CDR3 is TGCGCCAGCAGCCAAGATTCCCGGGGTAACTATGGCTACACCTTC.

This clonotype appeared many times. The V and J genes are TRBV20-1 and TRBJ2-3; 8 positions agree with TRBD2. The CDR3 has 15 amino acids. Per the germline V gene, CDR1 is DFQATT and CDR2 is SNEGSKA (reference sequence). V trimming: 6 bases; J trimming: 2 bases; junction bases outside the gene matches: 10. CDR3 amino acids: CSARTGRGDTDTQYF. DNA of the CDR3: TGCAGTGCAAGAACCGGGCGGGGGGACACAGATACGCAGTATTTT.

Relative to its sample, this clonotype is medium-sized. The chain couples TRBV27 to TRBJ2-2; D unresolved. Germline lookup yields CDR1 MNHEY and CDR2 SMNVEV (reference sequence). This CDR3 has 13 residues. The V and J ends lost 10 bases and 2 bases respectively, with 11 bases between them. CDR3 amino acids: CATGSANTGELFF. The DNA for the CDR3 is TGTGCCACTGGGTCGGCCAACACCGGGGAGCTGTTTTTT.

This clonotype has a count of ten or more. This chain uses TRBV5-1 with TRBJ2-4; no definite D call. Germline CDR1 and CDR2: SGHRS and YFSETQ. The CDR3 is 14 residues long. V was pared by 0 bases and J by 2 bases, with 6 bases between. Here the CDR3 DNA reads TGCGCCAGCAGCTTGGAAGGGTCCAAAAACATTCAGTACTTC. Amino acids: CASSLEGSKNIQYF.

This clonotype was counted between two and nine times. The gene calls are TRBV15 and TRBJ2-2, with D hard to call. The CDR3 covers 17 residues. The germline V and J ends were trimmed by 5 bases and 0 bases, with 16 bases remaining between them. Germline V gene sequence: CDR1 LNHNV, CDR2 YYDKDF (reference sequence). For the CDR3, the DNA is TGTGCCACCAGCCCCTGGAGAGGCAGCGCGAACACCGGGGAGCTGTTTTTT. Its translation is CATSPWRGSANTGELFF. Combining the CDR3 with reference TRBV15 and TRBJ2-2 gives the whole variable domain DAMVIQNPRYQVTQFGKPVTLSCSQTLNHNVMYWYQQKSSQAPKLLFHYYDKDFNNEADTPDNFQSRRPNTSFCFLDIRSPGLGDTAMYLCATSPWRGSANTGELFFGEGSRLTVL.

The V and J genes are TRBV5-4 and TRBJ2-1; 9 bases are a match to TRBD1. This CDR3 contains 14 residues. The junction had 5 bases not matched to a gene; V was cut back by 3 bases and J by 7 bases. Germline assignment: CDR1 SGHNT and CDR2 YYREEE (reference sequence). CDR3 residues: CASSSTGGRNEQFF. The CDR3 DNA reads as TGTGCCAGCAGCTCCACAGGGGGCCGGAATGAGCAGTTCTTC.

This clonotype was seen a handful of times. The J gene is TRBJ2-1, the V gene TRBV7-8, with TRBD2 matching 8 bases. The CDR3 is made up of 20 amino acids. Germline CDR1 SGHVS, CDR2 FQNEAQ. Trimming cost V 1 base and J 9 bases; bases outside gene matches: 23. The CDR3 here is CASSLDLTGADFGGAFEQFF. The DNA of the CDR3 is TGTGCCAGCAGCTTAGACTTGACAGGAGCGGACTTCGGGGGGGCTTTTGAGCAGTTCTTC.

The chain recombines TRBV12-3 or TRBV12-4 with TRBJ2-7; possible D gene TRBD2, 6 bases. The germline V and J ends were trimmed by 1 base and 0 bases, with 7 bases remaining between them. This CDR3 has 14 amino acids. The CDR3 sequence: CASSLGDCSYEQYF. The CDR3, as DNA: TGTGCCAGCAGTTTAGGGGACTGCTCCTACGAGCAGTACTTC.

This clonotype came up a few times. The chain links TRBV5-1 to TRBJ1-2; D not resolved. Per germline, CDR1 SGHRS and CDR2 YFSETQ. V was pared by 4 bases and J by 2 bases, with 6 bases between. The CDR3 has 12 residues. CDR3 sequence reads: CASSTDNYGYTF. The DNA of the CDR3 is TGCGCCAGCAGCACCGACAACTATGGCTACACCTTC. Full variable domain (rest looked up from reference TRBV5-1 and TRBJ1-2): KAGVTQTPRYLIKTRGQQVTLSCSPISGHRSVSWYQQTPGQGLQFLFEYFSETQRNKGNFPGRFSGRQFSNSRSEMNVSTLELGDSALYLCASSTDNYGYTFGSGTRLTVV.

The chain is built from TRBV20-1 and TRBJ1-1; D might be TRBD1 (5 bases). Trimming pared 0 bases from V and 5 bases from J, leaving 10 bases between. The CDR3 has 13 amino acids. The germline V gene has CDR1 DFQATT and CDR2 SNEGSKA (reference sequence). The CDR3 DNA follows: TGCAGTGCTAGAGAGGGGACGGATACTGAAGCTTTCTTT. As protein: CSAREGTDTEAFF.